One and the same sample provided the 31 T cell receptor beta chains below, sequenced in a study of shared clonotypes between healthy human individuals. Naive CD8 cells lacked CD45RO and underwent positive selection for CCR7, leaving out terminally differentiated effector memory CD45RA+ cells. Method: immunoSEQ multiplex PCR; TCRdb's copy keeps in-frame clones and lacks some. This table has about 2.2 million clones, roughly 95% appearing once. The sequencing sample was made of naive CD8+ T cells from PBMCs. The origin of the receptors is a man between 18 and 29 years old in good health. Some clones in this sample may be carry-over from other donors' samples.

V gene TRBV5-8 combines with J gene TRBJ1-1; D gene uncertain. The germline V gene has CDR1 SGHTS and CDR2 YDEGEE. Trimming cost V 4 bases and J 5 bases, with 15 bases left between them. The CDR3 length is 14 residues. This CDR3 is CASSQYTVATEAFF. DNA for the CDR3: TGTGCCAGCAGCCAATACACCGTGGCTACTGAAGCTTTCTTT.

The genes are TRBV5-8 and TRBJ1-5; D might be TRBD1 (5 bases). The V and J ends lost 4 bases and 3 bases respectively, with 17 bases between them. From germline, CDR1 is SGHTS and CDR2 YDEGEE. The CDR3 spans 16 residues. CDR3 bases: TGTGCCAGCAGCCCGATGAATGGGGCCCCCAATCAGCCCCAGCATTTT. Its protein is CASSPMNGAPNQPQHF.

The CDR3 DNA sequence: TGTGCCAGCAGCAAAGTTAATTGGGTGGACCGTGACTATGGCTACACCTTC. Protein product: CASSKVNWVDRDYGYTF. The chain employs TRBV21-1 and TRBJ1-2. TRBV21-1 is a documented pseudogene. This CDR3 spans 17 amino acids.

The chain recombines TRBV27 with TRBJ1-1; 8 bases are shared with TRBD1. V was clipped by 3 bases and J by 3 bases; unmatched bases: 9. Germline lookup yields CDR1 MNHEY and CDR2 SMNVEV (reference sequence). The CDR3 has 16 residues. CDR3 sequence (DNA): TGTGCCAGCAGTTTCCTTAACCCGGGACAGGACACTGAAGCTTTCTTT. Encoded protein: CASSFLNPGQDTEAFF.

The rearrangement joins TRBV10-3 to TRBJ2-1; D is ambiguous. V was cut by 4 bases and J by 5 bases, with 6 bases left in between. CDR1 is ENHRY, CDR2 SYGVKD, per germline. This CDR3 has 12 amino acids. The CDR3: CAISVTDNEQFF. CDR3 DNA: TGTGCCATCAGTGTAACGGACAATGAGCAGTTCTTC.

This CDR3 reads CASSPRTGEEEGPEAFF. In DNA, the CDR3 is TGTGCCAGCAGCCCTAGGACAGGGGAAGAAGAGGGACCTGAAGCTTTCTTT. The gene calls are TRBV7-6 and TRBJ1-1, with 9 bases lining up with TRBD1. CDR1 SGHVS and CDR2 FNYEAQ come from the germline V gene. The CDR3 sequence is 17 residues long. With 5 bases clipped from V and 6 bases from J, the junction kept 16 bases outside the gene matches.

The CDR3 bases are TGTGCCAGCAGCTTGGGGGGCAAGCAGTACTTC. Protein sequence: CASSLGGKQYF. The chain employs TRBV7-9 and TRBJ2-7, with D perhaps assigned TRBD1 or TRBD2 (6 bases each). V lost 3 bases, J lost 8 bases, and 8 bases lay in between. CDR3 size: 11 residues. The germline CDR1 and CDR2 sequences are SEHNR and FQNEAQ (reference sequence).

Regarding this clone: The same CDR3 can be traced to other DNA sequences in this sample. The rearrangement links TRBV29-1 to TRBJ2-7; D might be TRBD2 (5 bases). Germline loops: CDR1 SQVTM, CDR2 ANQGSEA. Trimming left V 1 base short and J 0 bases short, with 13 bases between. CDR3 length: 15 residues. CDR3 DNA sequence: TGCAGCGTTGAAGGCCGGACGGGGAGCTCCTACGAGCAGTACTTC. It translates to CSVEGRTGSSYEQYF.

The rearrangement joins TRBV27 to TRBJ2-2, with TRBD1 as a possible D gene (6 bases). The CDR3 contains 16 residues. Per germline, CDR1 MNHEY and CDR2 SMNVEV (reference sequence). V gave up 5 bases and J gave up 4 bases, with 17 bases separating them. The CDR3 region is CASSTLLQGPTGELFF. In DNA form, the CDR3 reads TGTGCCAGCAGTACCTTATTACAGGGACCCACCGGGGAGCTGTTTTTT.

V is TRBV6-1 and J is TRBJ2-5; D perhaps matches TRBD2 (7 bases). Looked up from germline, CDR1 is MNHNS and CDR2 is SASEGT. The CDR3 sequence is 13 residues long. V lost 7 bases to trimming and J lost 2 bases, with 11 bases between them. For the CDR3, the DNA is TGTGCCAGCAAGGGGGAGGGGCAAGAGACCCAGTACTTC. Translation: CASKGEGQETQYF.

This chain links TRBV28 with TRBJ1-5, with TRBD1 matching over 11 bases. V was clipped by 5 bases and J by 6 bases; unmatched bases: 3. The CDR3 spans 14 residues. Germline CDR1 and CDR2: MDHEN and SYDVKM. The CDR3 region has the DNA TGTGCCAGCAGTCCCGGACAGGGGGCTCAGCCCCAGCATTTT. Amino acids: CASSPGQGAQPQHF. Complete variable domain (other parts from reference TRBV28 and TRBJ1-5): DVKVTQSSRYLVKRTGEKVFLECVQDMDHENMFWYRQDPGLGLRLIYFSYDVKMKEKGDIPEGYSVSREKKERFSLILESASTNQTSMYLCASSPGQGAQPQHFGDGTRLSIL.

The chain uses TRBV15 and TRBJ2-3; TRBD2 agrees at 12 bases. The V gene's germline CDR1 is LNHNV and CDR2 YYDKDF (reference sequence). This CDR3 is 17 amino acids long. V lost 5 bases and J lost 2; bases outside the gene matches: 8. CDR3 residues: CATSEARLAGVTDTQYF. DNA for the CDR3: TGTGCCACCAGCGAGGCCAGACTAGCGGGAGTCACAGATACGCAGTATTTT. Supplemented by reference TRBV15 and TRBJ2-3, the full variable domain reads DAMVIQNPRYQVTQFGKPVTLSCSQTLNHNVMYWYQQKSSQAPKLLFHYYDKDFNNEADTPDNFQSRRPNTSFCFLDIRSPGLGDTAMYLCATSEARLAGVTDTQYFGPGTRLTVL.

V and J are TRBV11-2 and TRBJ2-2; D gene uncertain. The CDR3 has 13 amino acids. CDR1 is SGHAT and CDR2 is FQNNGV in the germline V gene. The V end was cut by 4 bases, the J end by 7 bases, with 10 bases between. The CDR3 region has the DNA TGTGCCAGCAGCTCCCGTACGGGCGGGGAGCTGTTTTTT. It translates to CASSSRTGGELFF.

The V and J genes are TRBV19 and TRBJ1-4; weak D call: TRBD1 (5 bases). The length of the CDR3 is 14 residues. The germline CDR1 and CDR2 sequences are LNHDA and SQIVND (reference sequence). The V and J ends lost 7 bases and 5 bases respectively, with 14 bases between them. The CDR3 is CASTVTAENEKLFF. The CDR3 DNA reads as TGTGCCAGTACCGTGACAGCCGAAAATGAAAAACTGTTTTTT.

The V gene is TRBV7-9, the J gene TRBJ1-1; TRBD1 might be the D (5 bases). Germline CDR1 reads SEHNR; CDR2 reads FQNEAQ (reference sequence). The CDR3 covers 15 residues. V was trimmed by 4 bases and J by 5 bases, leaving 17 bases between them. The CDR3 nucleotides are TGTGCCAGCAGCTCGACGAGGGGCCGGAGGACTGAAGCTTTCTTT. It translates to CASSSTRGRRTEAFF.

The gene calls are TRBV10-3 and TRBJ2-7; 10 bases map to TRBD1. Germline CDR1 and CDR2: ENHRY and SYGVKD. This CDR3 has 15 amino acids. Unmatched junction bases numbered 4, after V lost 3 bases and J lost 2 bases. CDR3 amino acids: CAISEGQGVAYEQYF. The DNA of the CDR3 is TGTGCCATCAGTGAAGGACAGGGGGTGGCCTACGAGCAGTACTTC.

This chain links TRBV7-2 with TRBJ2-1; possibly TRBD1 for D (6 bases). Looked up from germline, CDR1 is SGHTA and CDR2 is FQGNSA. Trimming stripped 5 bases from V and 9 bases from J, with 14 bases between. The CDR3 is made up of 13 amino acids. This CDR3 is CASSPNRVTEQFF. The CDR3 DNA reads as TGTGCCAGCAGCCCAAACAGGGTAACTGAGCAGTTCTTC.

V usage is TRBV25-1 and J usage is TRBJ1-1; D call uncertain. Germline CDR1 is MGHDK and CDR2 is SYGVNS. The V gene lost 4 bases and the J gene lost 7 bases, with 7 bases spanning the gap. The CDR3 runs to 11 residues. For the CDR3, the DNA is TGTGCCAGCAGTGCCAGAAATGAAGCTTTCTTT. The encoded protein is CASSARNEAFF.

This rearrangement joins TRBV7-2 to TRBJ1-3; TRBD1 aligns across 8 bases. The CDR3 is 16 residues long. Germline lookup yields CDR1 SGHTA and CDR2 FQGNSA. The J segment lost 2 bases and the V segment lost 5 bases, leaving 8 bases of the junction unmatched. In DNA, the CDR3 is TGTGCCAGCAGCCCCCGGGACAGGTTGACTGGAAACACCATATATTTT. Translation: CASSPRDRLTGNTIYF.

A single count supports this clone. The chain links TRBV7-8 to TRBJ2-7; possibly TRBD1 or TRBD2 for D (5 bases each). Germline values: CDR1 SGHVS, CDR2 FQNEAQ. The CDR3 has 14 residues. Trimming shortened V by 5 bases and J by 5 bases, and 16 bases separated the two germline ends. This CDR3 reads CASSPGKGVHEQYF. The DNA for the CDR3 is TGTGCCAGCAGCCCCGGGAAAGGGGTCCACGAGCAGTACTTC.

The chain has TRBV27 and TRBJ2-2; D is unclear. In germline, CDR1 is MNHEY, CDR2 SMNVEV (reference sequence). CDR3 length: 13 residues. V gave up 2 bases and J gave up 5 bases, with 6 bases separating them. CDR3 bases: TGTGCCAGCAGTTTACGAAGGACCGGGGAGCTGTTTTTT. Its translation: CASSLRRTGELFF.

This chain joins TRBV7-6 and TRBJ2-7; 9 bases match TRBD2. The germline CDR1 and CDR2 sequences are SGHVS and FNYEAQ. The CDR3 spans 17 residues. Trimming at V came to 1 base and at J to 4 bases, leaving 11 bases not matched to a gene. The DNA of the CDR3 is TGTGCCAGCAGCTTAGTTGGGGCGGGAGGGAATTATTACGAGCAGTACTTC. It is translated as CASSLVGAGGNYYEQYF.

The chain employs TRBV28 and TRBJ1-1; D gene ambiguous. Germline assignment: CDR1 MDHEN and CDR2 SYDVKM. The CDR3 has 13 residues. With 6 bases removed from V and 4 bases from J, the gap between germline ends came to 12 bases. In DNA, the CDR3 is TGTGCCAGCAGGGGCGGGTTGGGCACTGAAGCTTTCTTT. Amino acids: CASRGGLGTEAFF.

The rearrangement links TRBV5-4 to TRBJ2-2; perhaps D is TRBD1 or TRBD2 (5 bases each). Germline lookup yields CDR1 SGHNT and CDR2 YYREEE (reference sequence). The CDR3 spans 16 residues. V was clipped by 4 bases and J by 2 bases, with 15 bases between them. CDR3 loop: CASSPPGRVNTGELFF. CDR3 nucleotides: TGTGCCAGCAGCCCACCGGGGCGGGTAAACACCGGGGAGCTGTTTTTT. Variable domain in full (rest from reference TRBV5-4 and TRBJ2-2): ETGVTQSPTHLIKTRGQQVTLRCSSQSGHNTVSWYQQALGQGPQFIFQYYREEENGRGNFPPRFSGLQFPNYSSELNVNALELDDSALYLCASSPPGRVNTGELFFGEGSRLTVL.

The V and J genes are TRBV27 and TRBJ2-5; D tentatively reads TRBD1 or TRBD2 (5 bases each). The CDR3 consists of 15 residues. V was trimmed by 5 bases and J by 4 bases, leaving 17 bases between them. Germline CDR1 reads MNHEY; CDR2 reads SMNVEV (reference sequence). CDR3 protein: CASSPSWAGRETQYF. CDR3 DNA sequence: TGTGCCAGCAGTCCTTCATGGGCAGGGAGAGAGACCCAGTACTTC.

This clone came up a few times. The chain uses TRBV5-1 and TRBJ1-1, with 8 bases that match TRBD1. This CDR3 comprises 14 residues. CDR1 is SGHRS and CDR2 is YFSETQ in the germline V gene. V was pared by 3 bases and J by 3 bases, with 4 bases of the junction left unmatched. The CDR3 sequence: CASSWTGRDTEAFF. DNA for the CDR3: TGCGCCAGCAGCTGGACAGGGAGGGACACTGAAGCTTTCTTT.

The V and J genes are TRBV4-1 and TRBJ2-7; D is perhaps TRBD1 (6 bases). This CDR3 spans 15 amino acids. CDR1 is MGHRA and CDR2 is YSYEKL in the germline V gene. Trimming cost V 3 bases and J 2 bases, with 14 bases left between them. CDR3 in amino acids: CASSHRTTGTYEQYF. CDR3 sequence (DNA): TGCGCCAGCAGCCATAGGACGACAGGAACCTACGAGCAGTACTTC.

V gene TRBV27 combines with J gene TRBJ2-3; D is tentatively TRBD1 or TRBD2 (5 bases each). The CDR3 covers 17 residues. Germline V gene data show CDR1 as MNHEY and CDR2 as SMNVEV (reference sequence). Trimming took 5 bases from V and 0 from J, leaving 18 bases between them. CDR3 in amino acids: CASSPTPGRSSTDTQYF. The DNA for the CDR3 is TGTGCCAGCAGTCCCACCCCGGGGCGCTCTAGCACAGATACGCAGTATTTT.

The J gene is TRBJ2-5, the V gene TRBV5-1, with a weak D call TRBD1 (5 bases). The V gene lost 8 bases and the J gene lost 7 bases, with 30 bases spanning the gap. This CDR3 is 17 amino acids long. Germline values: CDR1 SGHRS, CDR2 YFSETQ. This chain's CDR3 is CARPPILTEIMKGTQYF. CDR3 DNA sequence: TGCGCCAGACCCCCAATTTTGACAGAAATAATGAAAGGGACCCAGTACTTC.

The count of this clone is one. The chain carries TRBV5-6 and TRBJ2-7, with D possibly called TRBD1 or TRBD2 (5 bases each). The CDR3 is made up of 16 amino acids. The V gene's germline CDR1 is SGHDT and CDR2 YYEEEE. V gave up 0 bases and J gave up 2 bases, with 15 bases separating them. The DNA for the CDR3 is TGTGCCAGCAGCTTGGCTCAGCTAGGGGACGCCTACGAGCAGTACTTC. Protein: CASSLAQLGDAYEQYF.

The V call is TRBV4-1, the J call TRBJ1-2; 7 bases line up with TRBD1. The CDR3 is 15 amino acids. Unmatched junction bases numbered 4, after V lost 0 bases and J lost 3 bases. The germline CDR1 and CDR2 sequences are MGHRA and YSYEKL. The CDR3 region is CASSQDSGGYYGYTF. The CDR3 DNA reads as TGCGCCAGCAGCCAAGATTCAGGGGGGTACTATGGCTACACCTTC.